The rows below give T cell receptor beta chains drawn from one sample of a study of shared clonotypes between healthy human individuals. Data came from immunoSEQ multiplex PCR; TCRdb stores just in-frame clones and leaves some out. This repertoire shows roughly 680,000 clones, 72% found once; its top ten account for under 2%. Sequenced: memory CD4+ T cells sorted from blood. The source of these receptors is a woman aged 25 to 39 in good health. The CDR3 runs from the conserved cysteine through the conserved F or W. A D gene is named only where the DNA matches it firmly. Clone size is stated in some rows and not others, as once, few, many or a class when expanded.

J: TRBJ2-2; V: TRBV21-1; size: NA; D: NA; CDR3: CASSFWGTSGRTGELFF; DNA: TGTGCCAGCAGCTTTTGGGGGACTAGCGGGAGGACCGGGGAGCTGTTTTTT
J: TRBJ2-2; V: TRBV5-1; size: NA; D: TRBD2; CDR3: CASSLGGRANTGELFF; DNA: TGCGCCAGCAGCTTGGGCGGGAGGGCCAACACCGGGGAGCTGTTTTTT
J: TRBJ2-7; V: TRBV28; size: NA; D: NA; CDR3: CASSQLSRQASSYEQYF; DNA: TGTGCCAGCAGTCAATTATCCCGACAGGCCAGCTCCTACGAGCAGTACTTC
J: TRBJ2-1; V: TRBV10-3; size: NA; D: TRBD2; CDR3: CAISEVGGTSGNEQFF; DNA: TGTGCCATCAGCGAGGTCGGCGGGACTAGCGGGAATGAGCAGTTCTTC
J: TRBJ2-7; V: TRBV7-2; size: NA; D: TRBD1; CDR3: CASSIRDRGSYEQYF; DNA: TGTGCCAGCAGCATCCGGGACAGGGGCTCCTACGAGCAGTACTTC
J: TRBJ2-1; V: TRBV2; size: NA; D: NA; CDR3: CASRPDPSNEQFF; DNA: TGTGCCAGCAGACCAGACCCGAGCAATGAGCAGTTCTTC
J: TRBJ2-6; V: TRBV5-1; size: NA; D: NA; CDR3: CASSHRDISGANVLTF; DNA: TGCGCCAGCAGCCACCGAGACATCTCTGGGGCCAACGTCCTGACTTTC
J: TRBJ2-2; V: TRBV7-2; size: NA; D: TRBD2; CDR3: CASSSRTSGSGELFF; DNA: TGTGCCAGCAGCTCCCGGACTAGCGGGAGTGGGGAGCTGTTTTTT
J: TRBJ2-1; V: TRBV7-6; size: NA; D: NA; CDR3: CASSLVFARQNYNEQFF; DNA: TGTGCCAGCAGCTTAGTTTTTGCGCGCCAAAACTACAATGAGCAGTTCTTC
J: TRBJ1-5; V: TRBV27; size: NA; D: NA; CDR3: CASSLTPGSLNQPQHF; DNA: TGTGCCAGCAGTTTAACGCCAGGGTCCCTCAATCAGCCCCAGCATTTT
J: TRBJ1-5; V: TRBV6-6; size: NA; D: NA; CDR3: CASNQGNQPQHF; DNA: TGTGCCAGCAACCAGGGGAATCAGCCCCAGCATTTT
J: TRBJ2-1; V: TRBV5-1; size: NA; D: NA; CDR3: CASSLAGREQFF; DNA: TGCGCCAGCAGCTTGGCCGGGCGGGAGCAGTTCTTC
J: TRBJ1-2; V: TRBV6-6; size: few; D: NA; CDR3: CASSSPDYGYTF; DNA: TGTGCCAGCAGTTCCCCAGACTATGGCTACACCTTC
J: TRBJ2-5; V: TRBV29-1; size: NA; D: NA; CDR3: CSVAGTQWETQYF; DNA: TGCAGCGTTGCGGGCACCCAATGGGAGACCCAGTACTTC
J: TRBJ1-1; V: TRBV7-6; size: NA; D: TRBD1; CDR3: CASSSGTGMNTEAFF; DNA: TGTGCCAGCAGCTCGGGGACAGGGATGAACACTGAAGCTTTCTTT
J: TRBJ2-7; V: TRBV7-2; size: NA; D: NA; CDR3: CASSSYRDLAEQYF; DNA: TGTGCCAGCAGCAGCTACAGGGACTTGGCCGAGCAGTACTTC
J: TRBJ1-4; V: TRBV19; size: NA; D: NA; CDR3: CASSFSSGEKLFF; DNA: TGTGCCAGTAGTTTCTCCAGCGGGGAAAAACTGTTTTTT
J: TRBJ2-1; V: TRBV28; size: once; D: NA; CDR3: CASRRPGGNEQFF; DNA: TGTGCCAGCAGGAGGCCTGGGGGGAATGAGCAGTTCTTC
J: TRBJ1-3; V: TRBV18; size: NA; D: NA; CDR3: CASSPQGPRSGNTIYF; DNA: TGTGCCAGCTCACCTCAGGGGCCCCGCTCTGGAAACACCATATATTTT
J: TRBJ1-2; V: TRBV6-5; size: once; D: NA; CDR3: CASSYSTGRSYGYTF; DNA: TGTGCCAGCAGTTACTCGACAGGCCGTAGCTATGGCTACACCTTC
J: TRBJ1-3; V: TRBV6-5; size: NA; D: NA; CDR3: CASTRALSGNTIYF; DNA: TGTGCCAGCACCCGAGCCCTCTCTGGAAACACCATATATTTT
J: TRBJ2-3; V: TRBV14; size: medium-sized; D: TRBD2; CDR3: CASSQGLAVVRYF; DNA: TGTGCCAGCAGCCAAGGACTAGCGGTTGTAAGGTATTTT
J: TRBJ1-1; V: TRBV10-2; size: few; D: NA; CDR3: CASSEGVNTEAFF; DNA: TGCGCCAGCAGTGAGGGTGTGAACACTGAAGCTTTCTTT
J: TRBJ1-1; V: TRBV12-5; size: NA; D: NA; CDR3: CASGLAGSNTEAFF; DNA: TGTGCTAGTGGTTTGGCGGGGTCGAACACTGAAGCTTTCTTT
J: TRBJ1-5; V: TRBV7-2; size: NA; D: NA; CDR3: CASSLGAGLNQPQHF; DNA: TGTGCCAGCAGCTTAGGGGCAGGCCTGAATCAGCCCCAGCATTTT
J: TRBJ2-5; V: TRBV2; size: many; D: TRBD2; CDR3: CASSKLAGVETQYF; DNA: TGTGCCAGCAGTAAACTAGCGGGAGTCGAGACCCAGTACTTC
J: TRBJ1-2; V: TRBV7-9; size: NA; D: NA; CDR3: CASSQWTDNYGYTF; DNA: TGTGCCAGCAGCCAATGGACGGATAACTATGGCTACACCTTC
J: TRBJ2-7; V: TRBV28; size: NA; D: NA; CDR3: CASTPSGFYEQYF; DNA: TGTGCCAGCACTCCCAGCGGGTTCTACGAGCAGTACTTC
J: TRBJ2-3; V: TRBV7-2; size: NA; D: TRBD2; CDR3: CASSKISGSGADTQYF; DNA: TGTGCCAGCAGCAAGATTAGCGGGAGCGGCGCAGATACGCAGTATTTT
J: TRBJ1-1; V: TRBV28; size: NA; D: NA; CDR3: CASSLGGRQNTEAFF; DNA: TGTGCCAGCAGTTTAGGAGGGCGACAGAACACTGAAGCTTTCTTT
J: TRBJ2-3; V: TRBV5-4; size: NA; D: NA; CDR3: CASSFWATDTQYF; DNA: TGTGCCAGCAGCTTCTGGGCCACAGATACGCAGTATTTT
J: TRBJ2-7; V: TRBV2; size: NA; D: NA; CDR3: CASFRVRYEQYF; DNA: TGTGCCAGCTTCCGCGTTCGATACGAGCAGTACTTC
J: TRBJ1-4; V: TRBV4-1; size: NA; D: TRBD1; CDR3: CASKTPGTGVEKLFF; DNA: TGCGCCAGCAAGACCCCCGGGACAGGGGTTGAAAAACTGTTTTTT
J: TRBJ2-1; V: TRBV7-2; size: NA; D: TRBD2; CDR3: CASSFVGGAGVSNEQFF; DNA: TGTGCCAGCAGCTTCGTAGGGGGAGCGGGAGTTTCCAATGAGCAGTTCTTC
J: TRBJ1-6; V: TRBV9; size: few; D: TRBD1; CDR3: CASSVGTGGSSPLHF; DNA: TGTGCCAGCAGCGTAGGGACAGGGGGAAGCTCACCCCTCCACTTT
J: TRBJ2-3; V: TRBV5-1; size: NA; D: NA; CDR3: CASSPASTDTQYF; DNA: TGCGCCAGCAGCCCCGCAAGCACAGATACGCAGTATTTT
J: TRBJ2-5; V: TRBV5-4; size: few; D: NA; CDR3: CASSSTVYSETQYF; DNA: TGTGCCAGCAGCTCGACAGTGTATTCAGAGACCCAGTACTTC
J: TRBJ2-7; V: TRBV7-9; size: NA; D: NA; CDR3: CASSLGQGRGEQYF; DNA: TGTGCCAGCAGCTTAGGTCAGGGGCGAGGCGAGCAGTACTTC
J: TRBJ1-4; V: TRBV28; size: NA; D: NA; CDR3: CASSFGQFNEKLFF; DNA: TGTGCCAGCAGCTTCGGACAATTTAATGAAAAACTGTTTTTT
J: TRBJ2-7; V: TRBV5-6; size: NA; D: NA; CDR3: CASSLNFASYEQYF; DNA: TGTGCCAGCAGCTTGAATTTTGCCTCCTACGAGCAGTACTTC
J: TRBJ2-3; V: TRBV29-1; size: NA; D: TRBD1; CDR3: CSVALDRATDTQYF; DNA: TGCAGCGTTGCCTTGGACAGGGCAACAGATACGCAGTATTTT
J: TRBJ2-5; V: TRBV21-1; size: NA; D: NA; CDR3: CASSKEVRGQETQYF; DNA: TGTGCCAGCAGCAAAGAAGTAAGGGGCCAAGAGACCCAGTACTTC
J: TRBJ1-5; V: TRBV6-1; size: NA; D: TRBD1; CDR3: CASSAQGGVIGNQPQHF; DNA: TGTGCCAGCAGTGCCCAGGGGGGGGTGATCGGCAATCAGCCCCAGCATTTT
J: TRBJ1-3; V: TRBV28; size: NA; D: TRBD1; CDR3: CASRVGRGQGNTIYF; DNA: TGTGCCAGCAGAGTTGGCAGGGGGCAAGGAAACACCATATATTTT
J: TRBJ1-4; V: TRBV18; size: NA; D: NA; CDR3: CASSPDPRRRLRKLFF; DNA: TGTGCCAGCTCACCGGACCCCCGAAGGAGGCTCCGAAAACTGTTTTTT
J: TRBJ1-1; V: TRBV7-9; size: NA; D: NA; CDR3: CASSLVTQGQAFF; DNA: TGTGCCAGCAGCTTAGTAACCCAGGGTCAAGCTTTCTTT
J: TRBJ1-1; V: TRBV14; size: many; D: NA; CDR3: CASSQAVNTEAFF; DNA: TGTGCCAGCAGTCAGGCTGTGAACACTGAAGCTTTCTTT
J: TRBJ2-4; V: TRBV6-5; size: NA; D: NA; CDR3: CASSYQGSKNIQYF; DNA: TGTGCCAGCAGTTACCAGGGTTCCAAAAACATTCAGTACTTC
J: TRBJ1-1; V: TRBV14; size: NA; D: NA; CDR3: CASSRQDPLMNTEAFF; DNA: TGTGCCAGCAGCCGACAAGATCCTCTAATGAACACTGAAGCTTTCTTT
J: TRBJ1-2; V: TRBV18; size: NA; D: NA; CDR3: CASSPPLSGGYTF; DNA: TGTGCCAGCTCACCCCCCTTAAGTGGCGGCTACACCTTC
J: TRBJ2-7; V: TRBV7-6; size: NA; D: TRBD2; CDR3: CASSYAGVYEQYF; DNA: TGTGCCAGCAGTTACGCGGGGGTCTACGAGCAGTACTTC
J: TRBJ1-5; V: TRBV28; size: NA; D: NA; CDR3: CASSFSGNQPQHF; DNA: TGTGCCAGCAGTTTTTCGGGGAATCAGCCCCAGCATTTT
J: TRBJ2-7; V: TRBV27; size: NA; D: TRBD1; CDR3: CASSLSVDRGYEQYF; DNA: TGTGCCAGCAGTTTATCGGTGGACAGGGGGTACGAGCAGTACTTC
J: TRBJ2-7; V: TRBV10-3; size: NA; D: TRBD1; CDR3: CAISGQGAPYEQYF; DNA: TGTGCCATCAGTGGTCAGGGGGCCCCCTACGAGCAGTACTTC
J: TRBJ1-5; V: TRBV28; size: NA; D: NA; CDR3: CASSFTGPAGNQPQHF; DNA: TGTGCCAGCAGTTTCACTGGCCCCGCGGGCAATCAGCCCCAGCATTTT
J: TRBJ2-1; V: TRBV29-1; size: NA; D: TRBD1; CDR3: CSAQGQVTYNEQFF; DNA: TGCAGCGCTCAAGGACAGGTCACCTACAATGAGCAGTTCTTC
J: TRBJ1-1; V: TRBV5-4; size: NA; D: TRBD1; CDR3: CASSFPTGTGGLNTEAFF; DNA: TGTGCCAGCAGCTTTCCCACCGGGACAGGGGGCCTGAACACTGAAGCTTTCTTT